A single T cell receptor (beta chain) is shown here with its context. Trimming cost V 6 bases and J 0 bases; bases outside gene matches: 6. Germline values: CDR1 SGDLS, CDR2 YYNGEE. This CDR3 contains 16 residues. The sample is drawn from a study of graft-versus-host responses after intestinal transplantation. Assay: immunoSEQ multiplex PCR; the TCRdb copy retains only in-frame clones and omits some. The sample holds roughly 69,000 clones, roughly 92% seen once. The source of this sequence is a human patient who received an intestinal transplant, so some T cells may come from the graft donor. This sequence joins TRBV9 and TRBJ1-4, with 9 bases aligning to TRBD1. This specimen consisted of bone marrow, obtained almost 750 days after intestinal transplantation. The CDR3 sequence is CASTQGQGATNEKLFF. DNA for the CDR3: TGTGCCAGCACCCAGGGACAGGGAGCAACTAATGAAAAACTGTTTTTT.